This T cell receptor (beta chain) was captured by sequencing in a study of T cell responses to AZD1222 COVID-19 vaccine. As for the study in general: Both about-4-week and about-12-week second-dose recipients were combined.

Method: immunoSEQ multiplex PCR; TCRdb's copy keeps in-frame clones and lacks some. The sample includes some 130,000 clones, around 90% of them seen just once. The CDR3 extends over 14 amino acids. V was pared by 3 bases and J by 6 bases, with 14 bases between. Germline V CDR1 and CDR2: LNHDA, SQIVND (reference sequence). Notes on the study in general: Compared with day 0, the breadth and depth of the Spike-specific TCR repertoire rose significantly after two doses of AZD1222. It should be noted that donors were predominantly white British and more often female, and clonal diversity was possibly underestimated.

Concerning this clone itself: No antigen is known for it.

This chain connects TRBV19 to TRBJ1-1, with a tentative D call TRBD1 (5 bases). The sequences come from peripheral blood, collected on day 0 of AZD1222 vaccination. The TCR was taken from an adult in good health. CDR3 amino acids: CASSMTMGRPEAFF. CDR3 DNA: TGTGCCAGTAGTATGACCATGGGGCGACCTGAAGCTTTCTTT.